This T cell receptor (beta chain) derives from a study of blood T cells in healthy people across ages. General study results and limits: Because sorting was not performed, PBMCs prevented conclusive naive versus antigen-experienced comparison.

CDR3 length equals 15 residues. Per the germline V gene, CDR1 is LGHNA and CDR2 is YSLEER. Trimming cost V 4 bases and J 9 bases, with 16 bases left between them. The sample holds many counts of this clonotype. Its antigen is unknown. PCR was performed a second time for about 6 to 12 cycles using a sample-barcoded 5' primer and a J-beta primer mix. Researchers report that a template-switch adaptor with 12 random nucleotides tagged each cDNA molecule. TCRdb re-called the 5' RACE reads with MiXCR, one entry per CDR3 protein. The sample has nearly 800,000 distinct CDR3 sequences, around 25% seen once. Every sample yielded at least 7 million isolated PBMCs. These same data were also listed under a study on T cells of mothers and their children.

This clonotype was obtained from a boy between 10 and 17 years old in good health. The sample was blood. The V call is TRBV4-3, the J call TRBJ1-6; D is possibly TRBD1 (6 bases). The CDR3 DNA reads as TGCGCCAGCAGCCCCGGGGGCAGGGATGGTTCACCCCTCCACTTT. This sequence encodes CASSPGGRDGSPLHF.